This entry features one T cell receptor beta chain sequence. The CDR3 contains 14 residues. This entry is derived from a study of cytomegalovirus exposure and HLA in healthy donors. 60 Vbeta and 13 Jbeta primers were used in PCR. Method: immunoSEQ multiplex PCR; TCRdb's copy keeps in-frame clones and lacks some. The sample gives some 170,000 clones, just over 75% of which show up once; 0.95% to 1.1% is in the top ten. The chain joins TRBV21-1 to TRBJ1-5; the D call TRBD1 from the table was never checked on the DNA. TRBV21-1 is a recognized pseudogene. The sequenced sample consisted of PBMCs. The origin of this receptor is a woman in her thirties or forties in good health and CMV-seronegative. CDR3 region: CASSRNRDRQPQHF. In DNA form, the CDR3 reads TGTGCCAGCAGCAGAAACAGGGACCGACAGCCCCAGCATTTT.